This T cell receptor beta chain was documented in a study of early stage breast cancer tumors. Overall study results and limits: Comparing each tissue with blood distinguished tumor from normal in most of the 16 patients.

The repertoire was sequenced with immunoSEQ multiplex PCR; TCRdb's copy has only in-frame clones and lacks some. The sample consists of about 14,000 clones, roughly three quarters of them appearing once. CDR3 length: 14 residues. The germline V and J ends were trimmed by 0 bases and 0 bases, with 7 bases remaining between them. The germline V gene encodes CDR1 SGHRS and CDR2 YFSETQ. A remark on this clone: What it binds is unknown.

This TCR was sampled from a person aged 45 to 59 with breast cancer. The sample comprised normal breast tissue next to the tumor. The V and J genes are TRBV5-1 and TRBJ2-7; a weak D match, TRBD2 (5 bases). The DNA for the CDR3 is TGCGCCAGCAGCTTGGATAGCGTCTCCTACGAGCAGTACTTC. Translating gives CASSLDSVSYEQYF.